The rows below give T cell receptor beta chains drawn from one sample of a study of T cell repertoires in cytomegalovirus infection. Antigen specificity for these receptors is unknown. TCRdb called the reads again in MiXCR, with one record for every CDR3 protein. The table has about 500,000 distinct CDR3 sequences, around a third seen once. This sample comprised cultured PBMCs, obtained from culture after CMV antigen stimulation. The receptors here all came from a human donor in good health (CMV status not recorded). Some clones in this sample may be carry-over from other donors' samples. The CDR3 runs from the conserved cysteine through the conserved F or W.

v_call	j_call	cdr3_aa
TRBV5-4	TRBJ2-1	CASSMGLAGRDEQFF
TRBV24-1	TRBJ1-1	CATRGQGVTEAFF
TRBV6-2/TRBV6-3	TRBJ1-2	CASSQPNNYGYTF
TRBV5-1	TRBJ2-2	CASSRTGDTGELFF
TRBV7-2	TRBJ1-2	CASSTTGDDYGYTF
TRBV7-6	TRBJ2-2	CASSPSGVGNTGELFF
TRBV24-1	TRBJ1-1	CATSCTGIFPMNTEAFF
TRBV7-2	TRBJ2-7	CASSLMGESSYEQYF
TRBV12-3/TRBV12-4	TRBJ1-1	CASRGGYTEAFF
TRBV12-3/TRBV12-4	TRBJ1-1	CASRDPGTGAQGNTEAFF
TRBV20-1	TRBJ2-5	CSARDMAGGETQYF
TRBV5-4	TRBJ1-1	CASSIGWGDTEAFF
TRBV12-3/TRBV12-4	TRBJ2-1	CASTLGLYNEQFF
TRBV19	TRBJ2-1	CASNFGTSGSNEQFF
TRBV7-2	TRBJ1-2	CASSLGGSDYGYTF
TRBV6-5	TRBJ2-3	CASSYSTPGAIDSQYF
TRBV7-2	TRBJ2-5	CASSSLGRSQETQYF
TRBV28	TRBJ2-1	CASSLQMTYNEQFF
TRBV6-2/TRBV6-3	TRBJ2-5	CASSYSPGAYDF
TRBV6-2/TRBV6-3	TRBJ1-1	CASRQGGSTEAFF
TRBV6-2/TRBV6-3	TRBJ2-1	CASGGDFVNEQFF
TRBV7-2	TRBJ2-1	CASTSSAYNEQFF
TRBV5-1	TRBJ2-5	CASSLGAPETQYF
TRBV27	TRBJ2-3	CASRVAGADTQYF
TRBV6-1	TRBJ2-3	CASSDEGGFLTDTQYF
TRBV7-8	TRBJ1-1	CASSLRRKVLPWGPGVETEAFF
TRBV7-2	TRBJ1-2	CASSLGGGYYGYTF
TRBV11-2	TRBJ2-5	CASSFVRYQETQYF
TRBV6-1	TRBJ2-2	CASSGGVQGTGELFF
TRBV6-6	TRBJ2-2	CASSYSQGAAGELFF
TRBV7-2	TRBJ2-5	CASSSRTRETQYF
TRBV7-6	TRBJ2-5	CASSPGTRSETQYF
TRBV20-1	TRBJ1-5	CSASWGAGSQPQHF
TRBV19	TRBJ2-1	CASRTSGSLYNEQFF
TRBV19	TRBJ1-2	CASRMTPAANYGYTF
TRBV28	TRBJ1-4	CASSPRGGNGEKLFF
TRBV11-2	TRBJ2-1	CASTQLAVGEQFF
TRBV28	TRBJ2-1	CASRNPGARINEQFF
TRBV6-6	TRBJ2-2	CASSPGQGKNTGELFF
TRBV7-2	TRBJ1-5	CASSAGDRVQPQHF
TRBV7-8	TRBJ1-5	CASSLMHGGVQPQHF
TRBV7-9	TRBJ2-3	CASSLGERGTDTQYF